A single sample gave rise to the 4 T cell receptor beta chains below, sequenced in a study of cytomegalovirus exposure and HLA in healthy donors (dated by TCRdb to the late 2010s). Library construction relied on the immunoSEQ multiplex PCR assay. For the multiplex PCR, a mixture combining 60 forward primers for TCR Vbeta segments and 13 reverse primers for TCR Jbeta segments was used. This immuneACCESS table, as held by TCRdb, lists in-frame sequences with V and J called but not all clones. Of the missing ones, under half trace to an unresolved V gene in checked studies; the others have no known cause. The table of this sample itemizes some 180,000 clones. The ten largest make up 5.5% to 7.5% of the sample. Sequencing was performed on PBMCs. The receptors were sampled from a man in his thirties or forties in good health and CMV-seronegative.

The V and J genes are TRBV7-8 and TRBJ2-2; TRBD1 is a possible D gene (6 bases). This CDR3 is 15 amino acids long. In germline, CDR1 is SGHVS, CDR2 FQNEAQ. Deletions cut 9 bases from V and 2 bases from J, with 16 bases between. CDR3 DNA: TGTGCCAGTAGAGTCTCGGACAGTAACACCGGGGAGCTGTTTTTT. Encoded protein: CASRVSDSNTGELFF.

The chain is built from TRBV14 and TRBJ1-1, with D uncertain. V was trimmed by 4 bases and J by 1 base, leaving 13 bases between them. This CDR3 spans 15 amino acids. The germline V gene encodes CDR1 SGHDN and CDR2 FVKESK. The CDR3 is CASSPWAGGNTEAFF. The DNA for the CDR3 is TGTGCCAGCAGCCCCTGGGCGGGAGGGAACACTGAAGCTTTCTTT.

The CDR3 reads CASSRLAGEGEQFF. DNA for the CDR3: TGTGCCAGCAGTAGACTAGCGGGAGAGGGTGAGCAGTTCTTC. The J gene is TRBJ2-1, the V gene TRBV6-1; 12 nucleotides align to TRBD2. CDR3 length: 14 amino acids. The junction had 5 bases not matched to a gene; V was cut back by 5 bases and J by 9 bases. Germline values: CDR1 MNHNS, CDR2 SASEGT.

This chain joins TRBV6-1 and TRBJ1-5; weak D call: TRBD1 (5 bases). Germline assignment: CDR1 MNHNS and CDR2 SASEGT. CDR3 length: 14 amino acids. The ends were cut back, 10 bases at V and 4 bases at J, with 17 bases in the middle. The CDR3 DNA follows: TGTGCCACTACCCCCGCAGGGCCGAATCAGCCCCAGCATTTT. It encodes CATTPAGPNQPQHF.